A selection of T cell receptor beta chains follows, all from one sample in a study of shared clonotypes between healthy human individuals. The repertoire was sequenced with immunoSEQ multiplex PCR; TCRdb's copy has only in-frame clones and lacks some. The sample holds some 2.4 million clones, over 85% seen once. The sequencing sample was made of naive CD4+ T cells from PBMCs. These receptors were obtained from a man aged 18-30 years in good health. Some clones in this sample may be carry-over from other donors' samples. Each CDR3 is given with its conserved first and last residue.

>TRBV11-2
CASSSVLAGRSYNEQFF
>TRBV5-1
CASSSLGTGELFF
>TRBV5-1
CASSFMSGANVLTF
>TRBV10-1
CANRDRYYGTQYF
>TRBV7-3
CASSPPGRGLGGELFF
>TRBV5-1
CASSRQLDGADTQYF
>TRBV30
CAWSADSNQPQHF
>TRBV7-9
CASTGTTTPYGYTF
>TRBV21-1
CASSNTTGRAHNEQFF
>TRBV9
CASSPRVFGNEQFF
>TRBV2
CASSFGQGAYGYTF
>TRBV5-1
CASSPGQGRNNEQFF
>TRBV9
CASSVATGGTSGNTIYF
>TRBV9
CASSVGSGGNTGELFF
>TRBV9
CASSESGTGYSPLHF
>TRBV6-6
CASSYPGQETQYF